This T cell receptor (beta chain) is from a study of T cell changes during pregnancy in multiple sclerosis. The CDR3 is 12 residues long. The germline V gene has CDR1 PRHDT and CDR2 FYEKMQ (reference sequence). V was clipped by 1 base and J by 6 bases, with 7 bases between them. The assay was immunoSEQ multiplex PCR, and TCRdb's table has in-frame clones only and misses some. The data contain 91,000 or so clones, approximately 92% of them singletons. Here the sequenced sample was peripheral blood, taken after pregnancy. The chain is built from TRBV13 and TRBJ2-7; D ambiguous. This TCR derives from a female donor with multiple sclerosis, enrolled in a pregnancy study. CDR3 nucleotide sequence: TGTGCCAGCAGCTTAGCGGTTAGCGAGCAGTACTTC. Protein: CASSLAVSEQYF. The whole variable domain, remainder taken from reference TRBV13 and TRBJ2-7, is AAGVIQSPRHLIKEKRETATLKCYPIPRHDTVYWYQQGPGQDPQFLISFYEKMQSDKGSIPDRFSAQQFSDYHSELNMSSLELGDSALYFCASSLAVSEQYFGPGTRLTVT.